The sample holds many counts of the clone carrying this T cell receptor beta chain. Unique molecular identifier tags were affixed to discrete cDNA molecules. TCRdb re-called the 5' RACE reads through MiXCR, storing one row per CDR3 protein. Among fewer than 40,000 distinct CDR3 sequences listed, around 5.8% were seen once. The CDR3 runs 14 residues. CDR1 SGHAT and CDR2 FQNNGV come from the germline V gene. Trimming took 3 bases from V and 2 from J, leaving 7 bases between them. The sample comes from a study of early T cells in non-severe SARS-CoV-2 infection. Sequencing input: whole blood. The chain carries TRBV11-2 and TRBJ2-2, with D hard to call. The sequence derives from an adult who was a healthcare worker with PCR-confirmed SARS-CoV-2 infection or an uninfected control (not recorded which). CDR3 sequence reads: CASSFDFNTGELFF. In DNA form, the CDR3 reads TGTGCCAGCAGCTTCGACTTTAACACCGGGGAGCTGTTTTTT.